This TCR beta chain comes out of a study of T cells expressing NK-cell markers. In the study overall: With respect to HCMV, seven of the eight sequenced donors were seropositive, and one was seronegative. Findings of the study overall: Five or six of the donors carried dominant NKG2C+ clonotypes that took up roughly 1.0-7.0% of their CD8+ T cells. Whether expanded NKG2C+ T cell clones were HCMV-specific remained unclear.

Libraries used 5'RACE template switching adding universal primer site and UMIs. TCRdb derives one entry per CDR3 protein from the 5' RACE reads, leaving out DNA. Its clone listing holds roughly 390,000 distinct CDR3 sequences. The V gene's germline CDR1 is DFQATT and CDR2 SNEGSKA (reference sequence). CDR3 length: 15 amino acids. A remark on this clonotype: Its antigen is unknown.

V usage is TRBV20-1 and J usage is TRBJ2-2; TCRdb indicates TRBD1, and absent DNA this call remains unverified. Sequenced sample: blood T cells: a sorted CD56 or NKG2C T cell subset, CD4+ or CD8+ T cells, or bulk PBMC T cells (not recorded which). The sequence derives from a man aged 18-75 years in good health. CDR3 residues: CSARDPAGGPGELFF.